This T cell receptor (beta chain) was retrieved from a study of molecular identifiers for immune sequencing clone quantification. This clonotype came up many times. Its antigen remains unknown. Study-wide findings and caveats: Underestimated sizes of highly expanded clones could result from identical TCR molecules that share a barcode.

TCRdb itself ran the PCR reads through MiXCR, one entry per CDR3 protein. The sample lists 60,000 to 80,000 distinct CDR3 sequences, approximately 17% seen once, with under 2% in the top ten. V lost 4 bases to trimming and J lost 0 bases; unmatched junction nucleotides: 12. CDR1 is SGHRS, CDR2 YFSETQ, per germline. This CDR3 has 18 residues. This receptor was taken from a human donor in good health. Some libraries in this study had Jurkat cell RNA spiked in. Sample: naive CD8+ T cells from blood, with Jurkat cell RNA spiked in. Subset here: FACS-sorted CD8+CD4-CCR7+CD45RA+ naive T cells. The J gene is TRBJ2-5, the V gene TRBV5-1, with 10 bases identical to TRBD2. Here the CDR3 DNA reads TGCGCCAGCAGCCCCTCTAGCGGGAGAGTGGAGTACCAAGAGACCCAGTACTTC. Translating it yields CASSPSSGRVEYQETQYF.